What follows are 13 T cell receptor beta chains derived from one specimen sequenced in a study of shared clonotypes between healthy human individuals (dated by TCRdb to about 2020). CD8 naive samples consisted of CD45RO-negative cells that were positively selected for CCR7, yielding a CD45RA+CCR7+ population without TemRA cells. Libraries came from the immunoSEQ multiplex PCR assay. TCRdb obtained this table from immuneACCESS and retained in-frame rearrangements with V and J assigned. These tables miss some clones; where compared with another copy, unresolved V genes account for less than half of the shortfall, and the remainder is unexplained. The sample includes around 600,000 clones, with roughly 98% observed a single time. 0.3% of the sample lies in the top ten. Sequenced sample: naive CD8+ T cells sorted from blood. What the cell subset or site label conveys for this sample: CD45RA+CCR7+. The receptor source for this set is a young man in good health.

This chain links TRBV11-3 with TRBJ2-1, with D perhaps being TRBD1 or TRBD2 (6 bases each). The V and J ends lost 4 bases and 5 bases respectively, with 12 bases between them. Germline loops: CDR1 SGHNT, CDR2 YENEEA. This CDR3 has 14 amino acids. CDR3 sequence reads: CASSSLRDNNEQFF. The CDR3 DNA is TGTGCCAGCAGCTCTCTGCGGGACAACAATGAGCAGTTCTTC.

This clone is a singleton in its sample. This chain links TRBV6-5 with TRBJ2-7; no clear D gene. The CDR3 is 15 residues long. CDR1 is MNHEY and CDR2 is SVGAGI in the germline V gene. The germline V and J ends were trimmed by 2 bases and 0 bases, with 11 bases remaining between them. CDR3 sequence: CASSYTENPSYEQYF. CDR3 DNA sequence: TGTGCCAGCAGTTACACCGAAAACCCCTCCTACGAGCAGTACTTC.

The V and J genes are TRBV27 and TRBJ2-7; perhaps D is TRBD1 or TRBD2 (5 bases each). Trimming shortened V by 5 bases and J by 6 bases, and 11 bases separated the two germline ends. CDR3 size: 12 residues. The germline gives CDR1 MNHEY, CDR2 SMNVEV (reference sequence). The chain's CDR3 is CASSNLGPEQYF. DNA for the CDR3: TGTGCCAGCAGTAATTTGGGACCCGAGCAGTACTTC.

The chain joins TRBV25-1 to TRBJ2-7; 9 bases fit TRBD1. Germline CDR1 is MGHDK and CDR2 is SYGVNS. V gave up 7 bases and J gave up 6 bases; unmatched junction bases: 7. The CDR3 is 13 residues long. CDR3 protein: CASTDRGRGEQYF. CDR3 coding DNA: TGTGCCAGCACGGACAGGGGAAGGGGCGAGCAGTACTTC.

This clone occurred once. The genes are TRBV28 and TRBJ2-7; 7 positions match TRBD1. V gave up 6 bases and J gave up 7 bases; unmatched junction bases: 3. Germline CDR1 and CDR2: MDHEN and SYDVKM. This CDR3 is 11 amino acids long. CDR3 coding DNA: TGTGCCAGCAGGACAGGGTTAGAGCAGTACTTC. It is translated as CASRTGLEQYF.

The chain recombines TRBV7-9 with TRBJ2-1, with a tentative D call TRBD2 (5 bases). This CDR3 contains 15 residues. Germline lookup yields CDR1 SEHNR and CDR2 FQNEAQ (reference sequence). Trimming took 5 bases from V and 4 from J, leaving 15 bases between them. CDR3 in amino acids: CASSRDHDVYNEQFF. The CDR3, as DNA: TGTGCCAGCAGCCGGGATCACGACGTTTACAATGAGCAGTTCTTC.

This rearrangement joins TRBV6-6 to TRBJ1-1, with 7 bases that match TRBD1. The CDR3 sequence is 16 residues long. Losses at the gene ends were 4 bases for V and 1 base for J; bases not matched to a gene: 9. Germline V CDR1 and CDR2: MNHNY, SVGAGI (reference sequence). The CDR3 DNA reads as TGTGCCAGCAGTTTCAGTCAGGGGGTGGGGAACACTGAAGCTTTCTTT. This codes for CASSFSQGVGNTEAFF.

This chain joins TRBV11-2 and TRBJ2-3, with D perhaps TRBD2 (6 bases). The V end lost 5 bases, the J end lost 3 bases, and 15 bases lay between the germline ends. The CDR3 is made up of 15 amino acids. Germline CDR1 SGHAT, CDR2 FQNNGV. The CDR3 here is CASSPIAELTDTQYF. The CDR3 DNA reads TGTGCCAGCAGCCCTATAGCGGAACTAACAGATACGCAGTATTTT.

The chain couples TRBV27 to TRBJ1-1, with D hard to call. The CDR3 is 13 residues long. Looked up from germline, CDR1 is MNHEY and CDR2 is SMNVEV (reference sequence). Trimming took off 2 bases at V and 1 base at J, with 5 bases between the two ends. CDR3 DNA sequence: TGTGCCAGCAGTTTAAGGCAGAACACTGAAGCTTTCTTT. It translates to CASSLRQNTEAFF.

This clone was seen a few times. The chain recombines TRBV9 with TRBJ1-1; D remains unclear. This CDR3 is built from 14 residues. Trimming pared 2 bases from V and 4 bases from J, leaving 12 bases between. CDR1 and CDR2 from the germline V gene are SGDLS and YYNGEE. This CDR3 reads CASSVWDSGTEAFF. Written as DNA, the CDR3 is TGTGCCAGCAGCGTCTGGGATTCTGGCACTGAAGCTTTCTTT.

V and J are TRBV9 and TRBJ1-1; TRBD1 aligns across 7 bases. The length of the CDR3 is 16 residues. The trim removed 4 bases at V and 6 bases at J, leaving 15 bases unmatched. CDR1 SGDLS and CDR2 YYNGEE come from the germline V gene. The CDR3 bases are TGTGCCAGCAGCCCCTCGGGGGGCACAGGGGTCCCTGAAGCTTTCTTT. Translation gives CASSPSGGTGVPEAFF.

In its sample, this clone was seen many times. This chain joins TRBV2 and TRBJ2-3; D not certain. Germline lookup yields CDR1 SNHLY and CDR2 FYNNEI. V lost 10 bases and J lost 2, with 16 bases in between. The CDR3 has 14 residues. The CDR3 DNA reads as TGTGCCACCTCCCCCGGTCTAGACACAGATACGCAGTATTTT. Protein: CATSPGLDTDTQYF. Full variable domain (rest looked up from reference TRBV2 and TRBJ2-3): EPEVTQTPSHQVTQMGQEVILRCVPISNHLYFYWYRQILGQKVEFLVSFYNNEISEKSEIFDDQFSVERPDGSNFTLKIRSTKLEDSAMYFCATSPGLDTDTQYFGPGTRLTVL.

This clone appeared a single time. The chain is built from TRBV6-1 and TRBJ2-7; possible D gene TRBD2, 6 bases. The CDR3 is made up of 13 amino acids. Trimming removed 4 bases at V and 2 bases at J, with 9 bases between. Per germline, CDR1 MNHNS and CDR2 SASEGT. The CDR3 region has the DNA TGTGCCAGCAGTGTCAGACTAGCCTACGAGCAGTACTTC. Encoded protein: CASSVRLAYEQYF.